A selection of T cell receptor beta chains follows, all from one sample in a study of blood T cells in healthy people across ages. TCRdb reanalysed the 5' RACE reads using MiXCR and keeps one entry per CDR3 protein. This sample carries some 1,800,000 distinct CDR3 sequences, about 39% of them seen once, and the ten largest clones take approximately 22%. The sample was blood. The receptors originated from a human donor in good health. CDR3s include the opening cysteine and the closing phenylalanine or tryptophan. Each record gives: CDR3 length, V gene, D gene, J gene, clone size, CDR3 protein, CDR3 DNA. A D gene is named only where the DNA matches it firmly. Rows give clone size only sometimes, using once, few, many, or a class for an expanded clone.

12	TRBV5-4	.	TRBJ1-2	few	CASSPGKYGYTF	TGTGCCAGCAGCCCAGGGAAATATGGCTACACCTTC
16	TRBV12-3/TRBV12-4	.	TRBJ2-2	.	CASSLAGTDNTGELFF	TGTGCCAGCAGTTTAGCCGGGACGGACAACACCGGGGAGCTGTTTTTT
17	TRBV15	TRBD1	TRBJ1-2	once	CATSSPTGVHINYGYTF	TGTGCCACCAGCAGTCCCACAGGGGTCCATATTAACTATGGCTACACCTTC
15	TRBV20-1	TRBD2	TRBJ2-7	.	CSATGTSGYSYEQYF	TGCAGTGCTACCGGGACTAGCGGGTATTCCTACGAGCAGTACTTC
13	TRBV6-6	.	TRBJ2-1	.	CASSYGDNYEQFF	TGTGCCAGCAGTTACGGGGATAACTACGAGCAGTTCTTC
12	TRBV29-1	.	TRBJ1-1	.	CSVEIGGTEAFF	TGCAGCGTTGAAATTGGGGGCACTGAAGCTTTCTTT
16	TRBV5-6	.	TRBJ2-7	.	CASSSSFGGNSYEQYF	TGTGCCAGCAGCTCGTCATTTGGGGGGAACTCCTACGAGCAGTACTTC
13	TRBV5-1	.	TRBJ2-1	few	CASSLDWRDEQFF	TGCGCCAGCAGCTTGGATTGGAGGGATGAGCAGTTCTTC
14	TRBV5-1	TRBD2	TRBJ2-2	.	CASSPLGGSGELFF	TGCGCCAGCAGCCCCCTCGGGGGGTCCGGGGAGCTGTTTTTT
16	TRBV5-1	.	TRBJ2-2	.	CASSLGDRTNTGELFF	TGCGCCAGCAGCTTGGGCGACAGGACGAACACCGGGGAGCTGTTTTTT
15	TRBV25-1	TRBD1	TRBJ2-7	.	CASSVSQGVSYEQYF	TGTGCCAGCAGTGTGTCTCAGGGGGTGTCCTACGAGCAGTACTTC
13	TRBV11-2	.	TRBJ1-2	.	CASSFTAENGYTF	TGTGCCAGCAGCTTCACAGCGGAAAATGGCTACACCTTC
16	TRBV27	TRBD2	TRBJ2-1	.	CASSGIQRGVLNEQFF	TGTGCCAGCAGTGGTATACAGCGGGGGGTATTGAATGAGCAGTTCTTC
17	TRBV20-1	TRBD2	TRBJ2-3	.	CSARDPVSGGSTDTQYF	TGCAGTGCTAGAGACCCGGTCAGCGGGGGGAGCACAGATACGCAGTATTTT
16	TRBV7-2	TRBD1	TRBJ2-3	few	CASSPTGGSGTDTQYF	TGTGCCAGCAGCCCAACAGGGGGCTCGGGCACAGATACGCAGTATTTT
15	TRBV4-1	.	TRBJ1-4	.	CASSQDSPSGEKLFF	TGCGCCAGCAGCCAAGATAGTCCTTCGGGTGAAAAACTGTTTTTT
15	TRBV5-1	.	TRBJ1-4	.	CASSLDPGLGEKLFF	TGCGCCAGCAGCTTGGACCCGGGACTAGGTGAAAAACTGTTTTTT
16	TRBV7-8	.	TRBJ1-4	.	CASSPRRDLGNEKRFF	TGTGCCAGCAGCCCCCGAAGGGACCTGGGTAATGAAAAACGGTTTTTT